The source of this TCR beta chain is a study of T cell responses to AZD1222 COVID-19 vaccine. General study findings and limits: A reported finding is that nearly half of spike-specific TCRs target unmutated variant regions. With two AZD1222 doses given, Spike-specific TCR breadth and depth both rose. Donors were mostly white British, more females; clonal diversity possibly underestimated. Repertoire collection took place solely once the T cell response had peaked.

The repertoire was sequenced with immunoSEQ multiplex PCR; TCRdb's copy has only in-frame clones and lacks some. Of more than 150,000 clones in the sample, 88% were seen once. Points on this clone: Antigen unknown.

Germline CDR1 and CDR2: SGHVS and FQNEAQ. The CDR3 loop spans 16 amino acids. V was pared by 5 bases and J by 4 bases, with 20 bases between. V gene TRBV7-8 combines with J gene TRBJ1-1; TRBD1 is a possible D gene (6 bases). The receptor comes from an adult in good health. The starting material was peripheral blood, obtained on day 0 of AZD1222 vaccination. CDR3 sequence reads: CASSPEFWGLSTEAFF. The CDR3 DNA reads TGTGCCAGCAGCCCGGAATTCTGGGGGCTGAGCACTGAAGCTTTCTTT.